This TCR beta chain originates from a study of T cells in Graves' hyperthyroidism and ophthalmopathy. At the level of the study: The blood sample was taken at first diagnosis, before treatment began. Regarding the study as a whole: Ophthalmopathy was model-predicted a median roughly 6.3 months pre-onset.

Those patients with uncontrolled infection, other autoimmune disease, pregnancy or lactation were excluded. This clonotype was counted many times. Antigen: not known. Researchers took RNA transcripts and amplified the TCR beta CDR3 regions from them. TCR CDR3 regions were first amplified by RT-PCR with HTBI primers. TCRdb re-called the multiplex PCR reads with MiXCR, one entry per CDR3 protein. The sample carries 540,000 or so distinct CDR3 sequences, about a sixth recorded once. This receptor was taken from a woman aged 25-40 years with Graves' hyperthyroidism. The specimen sequenced was blood.

The CDR3 loop is CASSLDLPSASSYNEQFF. DNA of the CDR3: TGTGCCAGCAGCTTAGATTTGCCTAGCGCTAGCTCCTACAATGAGCAGTTCTTC. V gene TRBV11-3 combines with J gene TRBJ2-1; D may be TRBD2 (6 bases). The CDR3 contains 18 residues. The ends were cut back, 0 bases at V and 0 bases at J, with 15 bases in the middle. Germline CDR1 SGHNT, CDR2 YENEEA. The full variable domain, rest sourced from reference TRBV11-3 and TRBJ2-1, is EAGVVQSPRYKIIEKKQPVAFWCNPISGHNTLYWYLQNLGQGPELLIRYENEEAVDDSQLPKDRFSAERLKGVDSTLKIQPAELGDSAVYLCASSLDLPSASSYNEQFFGPGTRLTVL.